In its sample, the clone carrying this T cell receptor beta chain was seen a few times. Its target is not known. This record comes from a study of T cell repertoires in cytomegalovirus infection. Study-wide context: The public TCR beta signatures pointed to both CMV infection and matching HLA type.

From the reads, TCRdb called clonotypes with MiXCR, one entry per CDR3 protein. The table has 800,000 to 950,000 distinct CDR3 sequences, approximately 32% seen once; the top ten hold 9.5% to 15%. The V end lost 0 bases, the J end lost 4 bases, and 14 bases lay between the germline ends. There are 15 residues in the CDR3. Germline V lookup: CDR1 SGDLS, CDR2 YYNGEE. Study-wide results and limits: There were HLA-C-restricted CMV-specific TCR beta clonotypes dominating the ex vivo response. Totalled public TCR beta family frequency picked out people who carried CMV plus the relevant HLA.

The sequence derives from a human donor in good health (CMV status not recorded). Some clones in this sample may be carry-over from other donors' samples. The source material was cultured CD8+ T cells from PBMCs, sampled from culture after CMV antigen stimulation. The chain has TRBV9 and TRBJ2-7; D is possibly TRBD2 (6 bases). CDR3 protein: CASSVGSLGGYEQYF. CDR3 sequence (DNA): TGTGCCAGCAGCGTAGGGTCTCTGGGGGGATACGAGCAGTACTTC.